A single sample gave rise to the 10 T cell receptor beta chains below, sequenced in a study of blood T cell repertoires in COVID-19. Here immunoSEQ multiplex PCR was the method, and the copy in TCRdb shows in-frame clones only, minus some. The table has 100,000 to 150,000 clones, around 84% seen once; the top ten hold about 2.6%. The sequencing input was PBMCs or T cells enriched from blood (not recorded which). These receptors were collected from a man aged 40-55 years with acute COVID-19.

The CDR3 bases are TGTGCCATCAGTGAGCCTGCCGTGACAGGGATGGGATACACCGGGGAGCTGTTTTTT. Its protein is CAISEPAVTGMGYTGELFF. The chain is built from TRBV10-3 and TRBJ2-2; 7 nucleotides line up with TRBD1. CDR1 and CDR2 from the germline V gene are ENHRY and SYGVKD. The CDR3 totals 19 residues. After removal of 2 bases from V and 3 bases from J, the junction contained 15 bases not matched to a gene.

The CDR3 DNA reads TGTGCCAGCAGCCCTCTTAGGGGACAGGGGGAAAACACTGAAGCTTTCTTT. Amino acids: CASSPLRGQGENTEAFF. The chain is built from TRBV7-9 and TRBJ1-1, with 11 bases lining up with TRBD1. CDR1 and CDR2 (germline): SEHNR, FQNEAQ (reference sequence). The CDR3 contains 17 residues. V was pared by 5 bases and J by 2 bases, with 10 bases of the junction left unmatched. The variable domain in full, completed from reference TRBV7-9 and TRBJ1-1, reads DTGVSQNPRHKITKRGQNVTFRCDPISEHNRLYWYRQTLGQGPEFLTYFQNEAQLEKSRLLSDRFSAERPKGSFSTLEIQRTEQGDSAMYLCASSPLRGQGENTEAFFGQGTRLTVV.

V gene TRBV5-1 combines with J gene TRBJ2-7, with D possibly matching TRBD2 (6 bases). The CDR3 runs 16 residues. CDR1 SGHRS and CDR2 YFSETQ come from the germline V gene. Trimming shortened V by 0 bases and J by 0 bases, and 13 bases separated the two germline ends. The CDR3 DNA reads TGCGCCAGCAGCTTGGTGGAGGTAGCGGTCTCCTACGAGCAGTACTTC. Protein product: CASSLVEVAVSYEQYF.

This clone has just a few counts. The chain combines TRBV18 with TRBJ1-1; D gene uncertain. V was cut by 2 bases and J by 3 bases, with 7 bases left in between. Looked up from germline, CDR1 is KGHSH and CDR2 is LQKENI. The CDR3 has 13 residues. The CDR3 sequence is CASSPLADTEAFF. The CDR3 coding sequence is TGTGCCAGCTCACCATTGGCGGACACTGAAGCTTTCTTT.

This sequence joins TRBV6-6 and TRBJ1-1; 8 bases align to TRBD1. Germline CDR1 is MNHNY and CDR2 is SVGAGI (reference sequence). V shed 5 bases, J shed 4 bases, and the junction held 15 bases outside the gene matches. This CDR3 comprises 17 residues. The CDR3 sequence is CASSPRTGQVVGTEAFF. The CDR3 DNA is TGTGCCAGCAGTCCCCGGACAGGGCAAGTCGTCGGCACTGAAGCTTTCTTT.

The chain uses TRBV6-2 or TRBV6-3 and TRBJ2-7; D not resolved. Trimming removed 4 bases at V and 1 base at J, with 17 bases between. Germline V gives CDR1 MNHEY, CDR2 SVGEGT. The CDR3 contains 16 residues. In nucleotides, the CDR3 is TGTGCCAGCAGTTGGTCCACAGATTGGCTGTCCTACGAGCAGTACTTC. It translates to CASSWSTDWLSYEQYF.

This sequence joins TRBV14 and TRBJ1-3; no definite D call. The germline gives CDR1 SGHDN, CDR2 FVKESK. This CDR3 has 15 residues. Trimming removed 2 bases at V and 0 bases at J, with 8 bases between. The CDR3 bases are TGTGCCAGCAGCCAAAGACTGTTCTCTGGAAACACCATATATTTT. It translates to CASSQRLFSGNTIYF.

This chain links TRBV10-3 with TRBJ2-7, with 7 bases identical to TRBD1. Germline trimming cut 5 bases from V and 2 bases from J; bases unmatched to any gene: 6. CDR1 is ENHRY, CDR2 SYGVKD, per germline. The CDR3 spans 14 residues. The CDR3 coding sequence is TGTGCCATCAGTACAGGGGAGCGTCCCTACGAGCAGTACTTC. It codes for CAISTGERPYEQYF.

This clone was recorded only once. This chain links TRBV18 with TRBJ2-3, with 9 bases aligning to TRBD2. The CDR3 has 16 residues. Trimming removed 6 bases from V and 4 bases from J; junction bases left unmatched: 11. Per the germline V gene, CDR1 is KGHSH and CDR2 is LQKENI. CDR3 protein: CASSYEAGGGADTQYF. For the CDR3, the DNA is TGTGCCAGCTCGTACGAAGCGGGAGGAGGGGCAGATACGCAGTATTTT.

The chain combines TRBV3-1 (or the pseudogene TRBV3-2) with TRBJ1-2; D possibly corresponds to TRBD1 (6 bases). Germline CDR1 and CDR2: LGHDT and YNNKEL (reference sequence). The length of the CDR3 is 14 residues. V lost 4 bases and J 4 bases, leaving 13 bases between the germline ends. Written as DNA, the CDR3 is TGTGCCAGCAGCCGTCAGGGCAGGGGCTATGGCTACACCTTC. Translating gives CASSRQGRGYGYTF.